This T cell receptor (beta chain) was observed in a study of blood T cell repertoires in COVID-19. Study background: Researchers got acute and convalescent COVID-19 samples from the United States, Italy and Spain. T cells, B-cell-depleted T cells, or PBMCs provided the cDNA or gDNA that served as material.

Authors' processing steps: Scientists estimated how many nucleated cells there were by amplifying reference gene primers. Assay: immunoSEQ multiplex PCR; the TCRdb copy retains only in-frame clones and omits some. Clone size and the V and J calls come from that table; the DNA yielded D and trimming. Of around 320,000 clones listed, about 85% are singletons. The germline CDR1 and CDR2 sequences are SEHNR and FQNEAQ (reference sequence). This CDR3 contains 12 residues. V shed 1 base, J shed 10 bases, and the junction held 0 bases outside the gene matches. This clonotype originated in a man in his late teens or twenties with active or convalescent COVID-19. The genes are TRBV7-9 and TRBJ2-1; TRBD2 matches 8 bases. What was sequenced was peripheral blood. CDR3 loop: CASSLGTSEQFF. Written as DNA, the CDR3 is TGTGCCAGCAGCTTAGGGACTAGCGAGCAGTTCTTC.